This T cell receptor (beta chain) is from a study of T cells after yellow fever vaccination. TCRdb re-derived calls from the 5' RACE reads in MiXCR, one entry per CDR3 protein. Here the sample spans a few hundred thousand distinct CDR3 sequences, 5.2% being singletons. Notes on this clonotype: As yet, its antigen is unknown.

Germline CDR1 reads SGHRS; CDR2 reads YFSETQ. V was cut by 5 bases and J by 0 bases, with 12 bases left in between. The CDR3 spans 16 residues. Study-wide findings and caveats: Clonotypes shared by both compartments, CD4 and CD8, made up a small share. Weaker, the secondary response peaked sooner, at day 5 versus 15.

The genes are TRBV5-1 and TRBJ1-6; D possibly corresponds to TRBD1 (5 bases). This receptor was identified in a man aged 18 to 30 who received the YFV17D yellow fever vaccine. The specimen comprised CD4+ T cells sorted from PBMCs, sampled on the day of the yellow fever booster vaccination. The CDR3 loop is CASRRQSDSYNSPLHF. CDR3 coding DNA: TGCGCCAGCAGGCGACAGTCTGACTCCTATAATTCACCCCTCCACTTT.